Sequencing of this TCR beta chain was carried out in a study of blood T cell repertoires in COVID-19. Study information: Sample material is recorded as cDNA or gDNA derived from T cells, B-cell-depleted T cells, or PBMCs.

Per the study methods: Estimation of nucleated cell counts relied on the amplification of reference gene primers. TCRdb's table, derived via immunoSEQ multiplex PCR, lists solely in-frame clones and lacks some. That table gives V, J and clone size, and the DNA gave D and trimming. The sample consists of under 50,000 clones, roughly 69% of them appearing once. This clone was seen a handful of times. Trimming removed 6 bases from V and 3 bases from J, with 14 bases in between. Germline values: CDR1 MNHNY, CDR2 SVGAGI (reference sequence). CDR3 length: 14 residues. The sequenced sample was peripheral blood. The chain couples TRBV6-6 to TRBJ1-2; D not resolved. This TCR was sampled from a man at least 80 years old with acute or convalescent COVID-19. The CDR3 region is CASRNRETHYGYTF. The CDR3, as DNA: TGTGCCAGCAGGAACCGGGAGACTCACTATGGCTACACCTTC.